Listed below are T cell receptor beta chains from one sample, sequenced in a study of shared clonotypes between healthy human individuals. Assay: immunoSEQ multiplex PCR; the TCRdb copy retains only in-frame clones and omits some. The profile shows fewer than 200,000 clones, 80% to 95% of them singletons. Sequencing used naive CD4+ T cells sorted from blood. The origin of the receptors is a woman aged 30 to 39 in good health. Each CDR3 is given with its conserved first and last residue. D genes are given only for firm matches. Only part of the rows carry a size: once, few, many, or a class if the clone is expanded.

once	TRBV28	TRBJ2-1	-	TGTGCCAGCAGTTTAGGGGGGTACAATGAGCAGTTCTTC	CASSLGGYNEQFF
-	TRBV21-1	TRBJ2-4	-	TGTGCCAGCAGCTTACGAGTCTTCTCAGCAGGACAGGGGGCTTCCGGATCCAAAAACATTCAGTACTTC	CASSLRVFSAGQGASGSKNIQYF
-	TRBV11-2	TRBJ2-7	TRBD1	TGTGCCAGCAGCTTAGATGGGACAGGGATCACCTACGAGCAGTACTTC	CASSLDGTGITYEQYF
few	TRBV29-1	TRBJ1-1	-	TGCAGCGTTGGACAGGTGAACACTGAAGCTTTCTTT	CSVGQVNTEAFF
-	TRBV6-5	TRBJ2-7	TRBD2	TGTGCCAGCGGGGGAGGGACGCCAAGCACCTTCGAGCAGTACTTC	CASGGGTPSTFEQYF
-	TRBV15	TRBJ2-3	-	TGTGCCACCAGCAGTGCCTCGGGCACAGATACGCAGTATTTT	CATSSASGTDTQYF
-	TRBV6-1	TRBJ2-7	TRBD2	TGTGCCAGCAGTCAGACTAGCCTCCCCTCCTACGAGCAGTACTTC	CASSQTSLPSYEQYF
-	TRBV28	TRBJ2-1	-	TGTGCCAGCAAACTAGTATTCGTCAACAATGAGCAGTTCTTC	CASKLVFVNNEQFF
-	TRBV28	TRBJ2-7	-	TGTGCCAGCAGTCCAGACCTTAACTACGAGCAGTACTTC	CASSPDLNYEQYF
-	TRBV19	TRBJ2-6	-	TGTGCCAGTAGTATTGGGGGCTCTGGGGCCAACGTCCTGACTTTC	CASSIGGSGANVLTF
-	TRBV28	TRBJ1-1	-	TGTGCCAGCAGTTTACGAGGGTTCGACGCTTTCTTT	CASSLRGFDAFF
once	TRBV6-5	TRBJ2-7	TRBD2	TGTGCCAGCAGCCCGGGACTAGCGGTTTCCTACGAGCAGTACTTC	CASSPGLAVSYEQYF
-	TRBV18	TRBJ2-7	-	TGTGCCAGCTCACCAGGCGCTCGTCACGAGCAGTACTTC	CASSPGARHEQYF
-	TRBV4-1	TRBJ2-5	-	TGCGCCAGCAGCCAAGGTGAGCGGGTGAAAGAGACCCAGTACTTC	CASSQGERVKETQYF
few	TRBV6-1	TRBJ2-7	TRBD1	TGTGCCAGCAGTGGGACAGGGGCTTCGGCGGGAGAGTTCTCCTACGAGCAGTACTTC	CASSGTGASAGEFSYEQYF
-	TRBV9	TRBJ2-3	-	TGTGCCAGCAGCGGGGATGCGAGGCACGATACGCAGTATTTT	CASSGDARHDTQYF
-	TRBV28	TRBJ2-7	-	TGTGCCAGCGGGGAAAGGAGCGGAGGGAGATACGAGCAGTACTTC	CASGERSGGRYEQYF
-	TRBV27	TRBJ2-7	-	TGTGCCAGCAGTTTCCAGGGTCCCTACGAGCAGTACTTC	CASSFQGPYEQYF
-	TRBV5-1	TRBJ2-7	TRBD1	TGCGCCAGCAGCCCTGACAGGGGCGAGCAGTACTTC	CASSPDRGEQYF
-	TRBV7-2	TRBJ1-1	TRBD1	TGTGCCAGCAGCTTCCTCAGGGGGATGAACTCTGAAGCTTTCTTT	CASSFLRGMNSEAFF
-	TRBV2	TRBJ1-1	TRBD1	TGTGCCAGCAGTCGAGCCACAGGGGGCGAGAGTGCTGAAGCTTTCTTT	CASSRATGGESAEAFF
-	TRBV18	TRBJ2-7	TRBD1	TGTGCCAGCTCACCACGGGTGACAGGGGGTTCCAAGTCCTACGAGCAGTACTTC	CASSPRVTGGSKSYEQYF
-	TRBV28	TRBJ1-5	-	TGTGCCAGCAGTCCCCCAGTTTATGTCAGGGGCGGGAATCAGCCCCAGCATTTT	CASSPPVYVRGGNQPQHF
-	TRBV4-1	TRBJ1-1	TRBD1	TGCGCCAGCAGCCAAGACCAGGGACAGGGGGCGCAGGCTTTCTTT	CASSQDQGQGAQAFF
-	TRBV4-1	TRBJ2-2	TRBD2	TGCGCCAGCAGCCGGACTAGCGGGTACGCCGGGGAGCTGTTTTTT	CASSRTSGYAGELFF
-	TRBV28	TRBJ2-3	-	TGTGCCAGCAGTCTACCATCGAGAATAGGCACAGATACGCAGTATTTT	CASSLPSRIGTDTQYF
-	TRBV25-1	TRBJ2-5	TRBD1	TGTGCCAGCAGTGATCCCGGACAGGGGAAAGAGACCCAGTACTTC	CASSDPGQGKETQYF
-	TRBV13	TRBJ2-5	TRBD2	TGTGCCAGCAGCGGGACTAGCGGGAGATCTGAGACCCAGTACTTC	CASSGTSGRSETQYF
-	TRBV28	TRBJ2-7	-	TGTGCCAGCAGAGAGCCTCTCACGGGCGAGCAGTACTTC	CASREPLTGEQYF
-	TRBV12-2	TRBJ1-5	-	TGTGCAAGTCGCTTCCCCCTGTTAGGGGGGTTAGGTAATCAGCCCCAGCATTTT	CASRFPLLGGLGNQPQHF
-	TRBV2	TRBJ1-2	TRBD1	TGTGCCAGTGGGGAGGGGGCCTATGGCTACACCTTC	CASGEGAYGYTF
-	TRBV7-2	TRBJ2-7	-	TGTGCCAGCAGCCAGGGCGTTGGGGGGTACTACGAGCAGTACTTC	CASSQGVGGYYEQYF
-	TRBV2	TRBJ1-5	TRBD1	TGTGCCAGCAGTGCCTGGACAGGGGGGTTTGATCAGCCCCAGCATTTT	CASSAWTGGFDQPQHF
-	TRBV30	TRBJ2-1	-	TGTGCCTGGAGTCCCTGGCAGGGAGAGCAGTTCTTC	CAWSPWQGEQFF
-	TRBV11-2	TRBJ2-1	-	TGTGCCAGCAGCTTAGTACGGCGTAATGAGCAGTTCTTC	CASSLVRRNEQFF
few	TRBV7-9	TRBJ2-7	-	TGTGCCAGCAGCCGGGACTCAGAGCAGTACTTC	CASSRDSEQYF
-	TRBV29-1	TRBJ1-4	TRBD1	TGCAGCGTTACGGACAGGGGCAATGAAAAACTGTTTTTT	CSVTDRGNEKLFF
-	TRBV1	TRBJ2-2	-	TGCACCAGCAGAAATAGCGGAAACCAGAACACCGGGGAGCTGTTTTTT	CTSRNSGNQNTGELFF
-	TRBV28	TRBJ2-5	TRBD2	TGTGCCAGCAGTTTGTGGATCGGGGGGAAAGGAGAGCAGTACTTC	CASSLWIGGKGEQYF
-	TRBV28	TRBJ1-1	-	TGTGCCAGCAGTCCCGGACTGTTGAACACTGAAGCTTTCTTT	CASSPGLLNTEAFF